This TCR beta chain was retrieved from a study of radiotherapy plus CTLA-4 blockade in lung cancer. For the study at large: There were objective responses in around 18% of patients, and roughly 32% had disease control. Findings and limits, study-wide: Per reports, early blood T cell clone dynamics, plus interferon-beta, forecast response most strongly. Expansion of tumor-derived TCR clones was observed in blood after radiotherapy plus ipilimumab.

On this clone itself: The antigen is undetermined.

Alongside CTLA-4 blockade with ipilimumab, patients with chemo-refractory metastatic non-small-cell lung cancer received focal radiation. The germline V gene has CDR1 SGDLS and CDR2 YYNGEE. This CDR3 is 17 amino acids long. The ends were cut back, 0 bases at V and 0 bases at J, with 13 bases in the middle. Profiling relied on immunoSEQ multiplex PCR, and the TCRdb table lists in-frame clones only, not all of them. Among over 100,000 clones listed, around 84% were seen once. This receptor was obtained from a human donor with non-small cell lung cancer that progressed on radiotherapy plus ipilimumab. Some clones in this sample may be carry-over from other donors' samples. The chain has TRBV9 and TRBJ1-3; the D is unclear. This specimen was peripheral blood, taken from a patient treated with radiotherapy plus ipilimumab. The CDR3 sequence: CASSVAPGESSGNTIYF. The DNA for the CDR3 is TGTGCCAGCAGCGTAGCCCCCGGGGAAAGCTCTGGAAACACCATATATTTT.